This T cell receptor beta chain appears in the sequencing data of a study of CD8 T cells in Susac syndrome. The germline V gene encodes CDR1 MNHEY and CDR2 SMNVEV (reference sequence). V gave up 0 bases and J gave up 8 bases, with 5 bases separating them. The CDR3 totals 12 residues. It was with random hexamers that about 0.45 to 1 ug RNA was reverse transcribed. Amplification of the TCR beta CDR3 was carried out by immunoSEQ multiplex PCR, which spanned a total of 54 Vbeta and 13 Jbeta segments. TCRdb re-analysed the immunoSEQ multiplex PCR reads in MiXCR, keeping a single row per CDR3 protein. The sample contains 130,000 to 150,000 distinct CDR3 sequences, around 94% of which appear only once. TCR beta sequencing was performed on blood CD8+ and CD4+ T cells. TEMRA cells were FACS-enriched, while CD8+ and CD4+ T cells were negatively isolated.

The sequence was obtained from a human donor in good health. V gene TRBV27 combines with J gene TRBJ2-1; D is unresolved. The sample consisted of CD8+ T cells from PBMCs. CDR3 nucleotides: TGTGCCAGCAGTTTATCGTTCGATGAGCAGTTCTTC. It is translated as CASSLSFDEQFF.